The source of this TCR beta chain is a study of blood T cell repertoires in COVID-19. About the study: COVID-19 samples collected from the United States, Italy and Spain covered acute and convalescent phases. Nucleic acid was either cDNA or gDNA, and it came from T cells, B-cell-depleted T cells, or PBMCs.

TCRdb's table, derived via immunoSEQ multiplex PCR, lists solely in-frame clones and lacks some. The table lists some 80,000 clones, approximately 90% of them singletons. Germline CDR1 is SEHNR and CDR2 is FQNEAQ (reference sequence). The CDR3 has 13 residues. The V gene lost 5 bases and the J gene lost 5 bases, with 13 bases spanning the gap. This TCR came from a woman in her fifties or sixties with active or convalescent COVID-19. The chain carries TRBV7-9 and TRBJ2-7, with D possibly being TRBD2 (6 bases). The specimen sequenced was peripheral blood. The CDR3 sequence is CASSPGGVNEQYF. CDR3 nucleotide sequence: TGTGCCAGCAGCCCCGGGGGAGTGAACGAGCAGTACTTC.